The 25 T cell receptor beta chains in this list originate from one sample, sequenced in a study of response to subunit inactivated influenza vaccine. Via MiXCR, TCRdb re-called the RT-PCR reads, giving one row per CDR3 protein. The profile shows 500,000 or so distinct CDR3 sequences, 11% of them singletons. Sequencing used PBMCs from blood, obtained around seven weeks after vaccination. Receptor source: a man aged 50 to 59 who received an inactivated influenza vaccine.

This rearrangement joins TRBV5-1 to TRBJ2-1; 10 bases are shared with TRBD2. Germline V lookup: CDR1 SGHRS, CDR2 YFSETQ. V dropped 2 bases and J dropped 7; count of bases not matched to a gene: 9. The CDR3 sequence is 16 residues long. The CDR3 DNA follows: TGCGCCAGCAGCTTTCAAACTGGACTAGCGGTAAATGAGCAGTTCTTC. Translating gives CASSFQTGLAVNEQFF. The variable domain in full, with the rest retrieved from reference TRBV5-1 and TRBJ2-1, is KAGVTQTPRYLIKTRGQQVTLSCSPISGHRSVSWYQQTPGQGLQFLFEYFSETQRNKGNFPGRFSGRQFSNSRSEMNVSTLELGDSALYLCASSFQTGLAVNEQFFGPGTRLTVL.

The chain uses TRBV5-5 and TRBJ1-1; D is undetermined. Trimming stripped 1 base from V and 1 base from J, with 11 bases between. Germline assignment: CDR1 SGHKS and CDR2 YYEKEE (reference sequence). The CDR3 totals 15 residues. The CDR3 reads CASSLFLSANTEAFF. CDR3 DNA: TGTGCCAGCAGCTTGTTTTTGTCAGCGAACACTGAAGCTTTCTTT.

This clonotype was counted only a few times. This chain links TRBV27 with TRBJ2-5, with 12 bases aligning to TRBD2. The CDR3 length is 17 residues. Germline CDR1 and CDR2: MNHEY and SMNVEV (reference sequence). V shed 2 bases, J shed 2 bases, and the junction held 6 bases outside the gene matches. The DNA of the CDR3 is TGTGCCAGCAGTTTACTGGCTAGCGGGGGGGCTCAAGAGACCCAGTACTTC. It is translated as CASSLLASGGAQETQYF.

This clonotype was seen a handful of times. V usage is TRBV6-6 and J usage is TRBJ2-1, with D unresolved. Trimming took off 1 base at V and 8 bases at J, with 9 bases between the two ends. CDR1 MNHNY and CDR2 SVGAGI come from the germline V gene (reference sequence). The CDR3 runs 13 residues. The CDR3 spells CASSYWQYDEQFF. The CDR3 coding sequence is TGTGCCAGCAGTTACTGGCAATACGATGAGCAGTTCTTC.

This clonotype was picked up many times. CDR3 nucleotide sequence: TGTGCCAGCTCACCACTCAGCAATGAGCAGTTCTTC. This gives the protein CASSPLSNEQFF. The chain is built from TRBV18 and TRBJ2-1; D not certain. CDR1 is KGHSH and CDR2 is LQKENI in the germline V gene. The CDR3 is 12 residues long. Trimming removed 1 base from V and 6 bases from J, with 4 bases in between.

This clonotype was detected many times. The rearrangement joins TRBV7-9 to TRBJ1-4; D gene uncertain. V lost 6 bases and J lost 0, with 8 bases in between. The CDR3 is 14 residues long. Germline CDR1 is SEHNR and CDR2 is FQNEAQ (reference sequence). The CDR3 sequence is CASSPAATNEKLFF. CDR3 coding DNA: TGTGCCAGCAGTCCAGCGGCAACTAATGAAAAACTGTTTTTT. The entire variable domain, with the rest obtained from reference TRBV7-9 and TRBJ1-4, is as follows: DTGVSQNPRHKITKRGQNVTFRCDPISEHNRLYWYRQTLGQGPEFLTYFQNEAQLEKSRLLSDRFSAERPKGSFSTLEIQRTEQGDSAMYLCASSPAATNEKLFFGSGTQLSVL.

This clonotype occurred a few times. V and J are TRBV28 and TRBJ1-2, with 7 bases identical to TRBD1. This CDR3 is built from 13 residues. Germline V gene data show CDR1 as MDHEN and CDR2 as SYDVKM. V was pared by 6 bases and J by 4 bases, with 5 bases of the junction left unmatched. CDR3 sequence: CASRTGFSYGYTF. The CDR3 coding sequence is TGTGCCAGCAGGACAGGGTTTAGCTATGGCTACACCTTC.

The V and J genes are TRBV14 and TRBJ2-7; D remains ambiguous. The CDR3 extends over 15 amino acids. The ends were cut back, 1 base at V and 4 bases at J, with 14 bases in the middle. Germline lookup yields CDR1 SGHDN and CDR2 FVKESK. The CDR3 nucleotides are TGTGCCAGCAGCCAAGGAAGCAGCCCCTGGTACGAGCAGTACTTC. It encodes CASSQGSSPWYEQYF.

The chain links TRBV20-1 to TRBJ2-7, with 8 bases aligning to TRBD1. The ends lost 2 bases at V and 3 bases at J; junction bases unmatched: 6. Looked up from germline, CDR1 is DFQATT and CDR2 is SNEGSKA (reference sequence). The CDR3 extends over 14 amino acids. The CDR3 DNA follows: TGCAGTGCTAGAATGACAGGGGCGGTCTACGAGCAGTACTTC. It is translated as CSARMTGAVYEQYF.

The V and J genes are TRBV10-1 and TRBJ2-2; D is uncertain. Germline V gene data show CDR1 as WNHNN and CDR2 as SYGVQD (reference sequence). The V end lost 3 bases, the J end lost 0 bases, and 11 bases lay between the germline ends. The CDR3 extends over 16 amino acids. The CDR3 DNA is TGCGCCAGCAGTGATCCCCGAAGGGCGAACACCGGGGAGCTGTTTTTT. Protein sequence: CASSDPRRANTGELFF.

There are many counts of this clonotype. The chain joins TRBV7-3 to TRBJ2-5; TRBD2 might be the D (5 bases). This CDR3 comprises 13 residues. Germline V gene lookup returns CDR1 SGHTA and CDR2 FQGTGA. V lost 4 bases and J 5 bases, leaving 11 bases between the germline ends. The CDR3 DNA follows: TGTGCCAGCAGCTGGGAGAATCGGGAGACCCAGTACTTC. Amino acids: CASSWENRETQYF.

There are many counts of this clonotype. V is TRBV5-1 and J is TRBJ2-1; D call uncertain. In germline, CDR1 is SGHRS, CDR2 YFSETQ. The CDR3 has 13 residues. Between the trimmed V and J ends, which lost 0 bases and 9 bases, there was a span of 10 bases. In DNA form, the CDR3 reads TGCGCCAGCAGCTTGGTTTTAGCTGGTGAGCAGTTCTTC. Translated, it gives CASSLVLAGEQFF.

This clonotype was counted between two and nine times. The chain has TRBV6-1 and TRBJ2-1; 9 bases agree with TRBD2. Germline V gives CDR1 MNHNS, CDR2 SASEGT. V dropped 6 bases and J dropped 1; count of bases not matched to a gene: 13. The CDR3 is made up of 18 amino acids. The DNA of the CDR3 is TGTGCCAGCAGACCGGGACTAGCTGCCCTGGGATCCTACAATGAGCAGTTCTTC. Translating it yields CASRPGLAALGSYNEQFF.

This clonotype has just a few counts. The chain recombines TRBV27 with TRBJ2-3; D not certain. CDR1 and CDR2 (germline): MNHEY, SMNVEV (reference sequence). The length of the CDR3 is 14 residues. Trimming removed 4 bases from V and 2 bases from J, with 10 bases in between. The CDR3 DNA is TGTGCCAGCAGTTCGCTGGGTTACACAGATACGCAGTATTTT. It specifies CASSSLGYTDTQYF.

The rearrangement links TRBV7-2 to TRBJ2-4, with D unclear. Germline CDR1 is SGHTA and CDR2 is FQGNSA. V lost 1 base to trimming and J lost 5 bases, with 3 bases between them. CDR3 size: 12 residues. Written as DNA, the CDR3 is TGTGCCAGCAGCTTAGTGGAAAACATTCAGTACTTC. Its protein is CASSLVENIQYF. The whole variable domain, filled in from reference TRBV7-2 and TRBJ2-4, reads GAGVSQSPSNKVTEKGKDVELRCDPISGHTALYWYRQSLGQGLEFLIYFQGNSAPDKSGLPSDRFSAERTGGSVSTLTIQRTQQEDSAVYLCASSLVENIQYFGAGTRLSVL.

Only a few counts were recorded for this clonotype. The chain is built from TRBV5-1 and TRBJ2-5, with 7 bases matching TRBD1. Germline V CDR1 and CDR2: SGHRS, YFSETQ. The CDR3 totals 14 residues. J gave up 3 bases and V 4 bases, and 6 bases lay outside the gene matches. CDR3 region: CASSPGQREETQYF. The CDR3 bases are TGCGCCAGCAGCCCGGGACAGCGAGAAGAGACCCAGTACTTC. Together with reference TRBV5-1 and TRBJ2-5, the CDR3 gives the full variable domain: KAGVTQTPRYLIKTRGQQVTLSCSPISGHRSVSWYQQTPGQGLQFLFEYFSETQRNKGNFPGRFSGRQFSNSRSEMNVSTLELGDSALYLCASSPGQREETQYFGPGTRLLVL.

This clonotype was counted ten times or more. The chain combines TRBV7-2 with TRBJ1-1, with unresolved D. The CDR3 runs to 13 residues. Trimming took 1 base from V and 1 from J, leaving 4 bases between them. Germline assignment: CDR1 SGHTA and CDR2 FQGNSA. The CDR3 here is CASSLERNTEAFF. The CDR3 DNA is TGTGCCAGCAGCTTAGAGAGGAACACTGAAGCTTTCTTT.

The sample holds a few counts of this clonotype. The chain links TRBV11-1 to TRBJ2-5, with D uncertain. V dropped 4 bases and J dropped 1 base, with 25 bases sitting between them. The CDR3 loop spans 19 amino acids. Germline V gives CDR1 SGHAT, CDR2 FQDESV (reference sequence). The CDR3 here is CASSSWAWYPDRRQETQYF. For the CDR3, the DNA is TGTGCCAGCAGCTCCTGGGCCTGGTACCCGGACCGCCGCCAAGAGACCCAGTACTTC. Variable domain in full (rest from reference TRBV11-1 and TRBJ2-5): EAEVAQSPRYKITEKSQAVAFWCDPISGHATLYWYRQILGQGPELLVQFQDESVVDDSQLPKDRFSAERLKGVDSTLKIQPAELGDSAMYLCASSSWAWYPDRRQETQYFGPGTRLLVL.

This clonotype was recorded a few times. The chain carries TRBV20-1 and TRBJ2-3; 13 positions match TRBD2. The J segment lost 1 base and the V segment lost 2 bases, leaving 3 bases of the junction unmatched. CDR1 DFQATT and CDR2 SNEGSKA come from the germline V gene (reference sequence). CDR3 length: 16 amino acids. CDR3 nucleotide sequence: TGCAGTGCTAGAAAAGGACTAGCGGGGGGCACAGATACGCAGTATTTT. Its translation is CSARKGLAGGTDTQYF.

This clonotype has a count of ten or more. The CDR3 region has the DNA TGCAGTGCTAGAACCGGGACAGATAATTCACCCCTCCACTTT. Translated: CSARTGTDNSPLHF. The chain carries TRBV20-1 and TRBJ1-6; 7 nucleotides agree with TRBD1. The CDR3 totals 14 residues. Looked up from germline, CDR1 is DFQATT and CDR2 is SNEGSKA (reference sequence). The junction had 3 bases not matched to a gene; V was cut back by 2 bases and J by 5 bases.

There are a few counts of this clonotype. CDR3 bases: TGCGCCAGCAGCCAAGCAGACAGGGGGAGCTCCTACAATGAGCAGTTCTTC. It encodes CASSQADRGSSYNEQFF. This chain uses TRBV4-1 with TRBJ2-1, with 9 bases matching TRBD1. CDR1 and CDR2 (germline): MGHRA, YSYEKL. This CDR3 is 17 amino acids long. The V gene end was trimmed by 1 base and the J gene end by 0 bases; junction bases not matched to a gene: 4.

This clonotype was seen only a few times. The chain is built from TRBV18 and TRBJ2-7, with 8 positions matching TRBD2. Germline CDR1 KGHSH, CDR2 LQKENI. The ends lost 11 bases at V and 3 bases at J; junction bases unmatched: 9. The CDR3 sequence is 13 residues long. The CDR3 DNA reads TGTGCCGTGCGGGGGGACGGTGACTACGAGCAGTACTTC. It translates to CAVRGDGDYEQYF. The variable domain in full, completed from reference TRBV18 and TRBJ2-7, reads NAGVMQNPRHLVRRRGQEARLRCSPMKGHSHVYWYRQLPEEGLKFMVYLQKENIIDESGMPKERFSAEFPKEGPSILRIQQVVRGDSAAYFCAVRGDGDYEQYFGPGTRLTVT.

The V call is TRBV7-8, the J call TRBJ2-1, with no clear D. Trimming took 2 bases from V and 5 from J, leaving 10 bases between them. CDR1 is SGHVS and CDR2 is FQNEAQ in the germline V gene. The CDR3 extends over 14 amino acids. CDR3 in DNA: TGTGCCAGCAGCTTAAACCTATTAGACAATGAGCAGTTCTTC. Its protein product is CASSLNLLDNEQFF. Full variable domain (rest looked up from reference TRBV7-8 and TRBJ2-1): GAGVSQSPRYKVAKRGQDVALRCDPISGHVSLFWYQQALGQGPEFLTYFQNEAQLDKSGLPSDRFFAERPEGSVSTLKIQRTQQEDSAVYLCASSLNLLDNEQFFGPGTRLTVL.

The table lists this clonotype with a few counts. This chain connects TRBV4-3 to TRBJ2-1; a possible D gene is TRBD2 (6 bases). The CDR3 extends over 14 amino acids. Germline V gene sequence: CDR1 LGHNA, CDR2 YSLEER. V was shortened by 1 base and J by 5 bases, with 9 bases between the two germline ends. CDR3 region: CASSQVGGDNEQFF. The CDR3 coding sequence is TGCGCCAGCAGCCAAGTAGGAGGGGACAATGAGCAGTTCTTC.

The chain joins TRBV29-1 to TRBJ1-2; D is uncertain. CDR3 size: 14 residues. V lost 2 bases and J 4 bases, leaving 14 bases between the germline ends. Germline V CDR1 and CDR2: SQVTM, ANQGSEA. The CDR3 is CSVESPRKLYGYTF. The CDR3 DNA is TGCAGCGTTGAAAGTCCCCGCAAGCTCTATGGCTACACCTTC.